The following is a TCR beta chain sequence with its context. This entry is derived from a study of blood T cell repertoires in COVID-19. At the level of the study: Samples representing acute and convalescent COVID-19 were sourced from the United States, Italy and Spain. Sources were T cells, B-cell-depleted T cells, or PBMCs; the material itself was cDNA or gDNA.

Original methodology: Researchers report that nucleated cell counts were estimated from reference gene primer amplification. Some clones are missing from TCRdb's copy, which holds only in-frame ones; the method was immunoSEQ multiplex PCR. V, J and clone size reflect that table, while D and trimming were determined from the DNA. The sample consists of over 90,000 clones, 87% of them appearing once. The CDR3 spans 14 residues. Germline V gene sequence: CDR1 SGHTA, CDR2 FQGNSA. Germline trimming cut 5 bases from V and 6 bases from J; bases unmatched to any gene: 6. The sequence derives from a human donor in a cohort sampled during active COVID-19. This chain connects TRBV7-2 to TRBJ1-4, with 7 bases that match TRBD1. The sample taken for sequencing was peripheral blood. The CDR3 sequence: CASSTRQGYEKLFF. The CDR3 nucleotides read TGTGCCAGCAGCACCCGACAGGGATATGAAAAACTGTTTTTT.